The 5 T cell receptor beta chains reported below all come from one sample, sequenced in a study of blood T cell repertoires in COVID-19. The method was immunoSEQ multiplex PCR; TCRdb's version includes in-frame clones alone and lacks a portion of them. The data show over 200,000 clones, over 80% seen once. The sequenced sample consisted of PBMCs or T cells enriched from blood (not recorded which). Receptors were obtained from a man aged 30 to 45 who had recovered from COVID-19.

The chain uses TRBV5-8 and TRBJ2-7; 8 bases map to TRBD1. Germline V gene lookup returns CDR1 SGHTS and CDR2 YDEGEE. CDR3 length: 17 amino acids. V shed 4 bases, J shed 3 bases, and the junction held 15 bases outside the gene matches. DNA for the CDR3: TGTGCCAGCAGCCCGGGATACTGGGGGACAGGCCTCTACGAGCAGTACTTC. Its protein is CASSPGYWGTGLYEQYF.

The table lists this clone with a few counts. The chain uses TRBV29-1 and TRBJ2-7, with D possibly matching TRBD1 (6 bases). The V and J ends lost 6 bases and 5 bases respectively, with 14 bases between them. The germline V gene has CDR1 SQVTM and CDR2 ANQGSEA. The CDR3 loop spans 12 amino acids. The CDR3: CSVAETGDEQYF. As DNA, the CDR3 is TGCAGCGTCGCGGAGACAGGTGACGAGCAGTACTTC.

The rearrangement joins TRBV5-8 to TRBJ2-7; D may be TRBD1 (6 bases). The CDR3 is 13 amino acids. V lost 1 base and J 4 bases, leaving 9 bases between the germline ends. Germline V gene data show CDR1 as SGHTS and CDR2 as YDEGEE. The CDR3 nucleotides are TGTGCCAGCAGCTTGAGGCAGGGGTACGAGCAGTACTTC. Encoded protein: CASSLRQGYEQYF.

The V gene is TRBV6-5, the J gene TRBJ2-7; 7 bases match TRBD2. CDR3 size: 14 residues. V dropped 5 bases and J dropped 2; count of bases not matched to a gene: 6. CDR1 MNHEY and CDR2 SVGAGI come from the germline V gene. The CDR3 DNA is TGTGCCAGCAGTATCGGCGGGAGTACCTACGAGCAGTACTTC. This sequence encodes CASSIGGSTYEQYF.

The chain carries TRBV6-2 or TRBV6-3 and TRBJ1-5; the D is unclear. Per germline, CDR1 MNHEY and CDR2 SVGEGT. V dropped 2 bases and J dropped 5 bases, with 10 bases sitting between them. The CDR3 contains 14 residues. CDR3 bases: TGTGCCAGCAGTTACCCCTTGAGGGATCAGCCCCAGCATTTT. Protein: CASSYPLRDQPQHF.